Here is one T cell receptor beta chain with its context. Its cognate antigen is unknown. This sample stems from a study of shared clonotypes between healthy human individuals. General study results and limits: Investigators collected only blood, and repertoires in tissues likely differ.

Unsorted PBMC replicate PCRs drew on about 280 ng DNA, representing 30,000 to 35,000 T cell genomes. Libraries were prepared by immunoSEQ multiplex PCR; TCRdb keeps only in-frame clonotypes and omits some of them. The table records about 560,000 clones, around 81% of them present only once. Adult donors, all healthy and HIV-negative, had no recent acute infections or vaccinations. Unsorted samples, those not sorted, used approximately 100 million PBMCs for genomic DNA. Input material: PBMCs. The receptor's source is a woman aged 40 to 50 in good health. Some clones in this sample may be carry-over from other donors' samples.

The CDR3 loop is CASRTRRGRETQYF. The CDR3 bases are TGTGCCAGCAGGACCCGGAGAGGACGGGAGACCCAGTACTTC. V gene TRBV27 combines with J gene TRBJ2-5; D unresolved. V dropped 6 bases and J dropped 5 bases, with 16 bases sitting between them. The CDR3 length is 14 residues. Germline-derived CDR1 and CDR2 are MNHEY and SMNVEV (reference sequence).